This TCR beta chain was retrieved from a study of cytomegalovirus exposure and HLA in healthy donors (dated by TCRdb to between 2016 and 2019). With regard to the full study: An earlier analysis of approximately 590 of the donors reported roughly 270 Gb of sequence data and 100 million to 140 million unique TCR beta sequences from about 179 million T cells. Roughly 310 gigabases of sequencing data and some 85 million unique TCR sequences were included in an early release covering over 600 HLA-typed donors. Of the approximately 400 genotyped donors, 65% to 90% were placed in the genetic ancestry cluster associated with self-reported Caucasian donors. The study aimed to test whether signatures of past pathogen exposure could be identified by cataloging public T cell receptors. The T cell repertoires of under 700 subjects were profiled by immunosequencing and related to cytomegalovirus serostatus. Along with the approximately 650-subject first cohort, a separate validation cohort of around 120 different subjects was used. To predict cytomegalovirus infection status, the study brought together high-throughput TCR immunosequencing, statistical association of individual TCRs with disease status, and machine learning. In a later analysis, previously published TCR beta repertoires from several hundred donors were re-analyzed and high-resolution HLA genotyping was added so that TCR occurrence patterns could be studied. The later analysis used no new phenotypic data to find candidate immune exposures, relying instead on TCR beta sequences and their occurrence across donors. An earlier analysis of 500 to 750 of the donors applied high-throughput TCR beta sequencing to assess whether each TCR beta V gene segment acted as functional or pseudogenic. Donor age, sex, ethnicity and CMV serostatus were collected together with the repertoire data. A later genetic analysis used genome-wide SNP genotypes for about 60% of the roughly 700 donors, treating that subset as a discovery cohort. All discovery cohort repertoires had been generated on a single sequencing platform. HLA typing covered class I and class II loci at four-digit resolution. The number of typed donors differed by locus: roughly 620-640 for A, B, C, DRB1 and DQB1; 500 to 550 for DQA1; approximately 600 for DPA1; and roughly 490 for DPB1. Four to six DR-DQ haplotypes were handled as single units for association and clustering, since linkage in the cohort was strong. Among about 390 genotyped donors of the cohort, an average of about 240,000 unique TCR beta nucleotide sequences were sequenced per donor, roughly a sixth of them non-productive.

Receptors were amplified or captured by the immunoSEQ multiplex PCR assay. The multiplex PCR relied on a mix of 60 forward primers for TCR Vbeta segments and 13 reverse primers for TCR Jbeta segments. A multiplex PCR assay on genomic DNA amplified the CDR3 region of rearranged TCR beta genes. The amplified TCR beta libraries were sequenced on the Illumina HiSeq System as 87-base-pair reads. Per the original workflow: A later analysis counted around 72 million unique TCR beta chains across the 550 to 800 repertoires, and around 9.9 million of these chains were shared by at least two donors. A nearest-neighbor algorithm error-corrected the raw reads and collapsed the reads into unique sequences, merging closely related sequences to remove PCR and sequencing errors. CDR3 sequences were aligned to IMGT reference sequences to assign V, D and J gene segments. For a sequence to be retained, a match of at least six nucleotides was required to both a V gene segment and a J gene segment. Rearrangements were called productive when the CDR3 lacked stop codons and stayed in frame with V and J; all others were non-productive. Following IMGT convention, CDR3 was defined as the stretch from the second conserved V-encoded cysteine to the conserved J-encoded phenylalanine. The earlier analysis of more than 450 of the donors excluded sequences that lacked an unambiguous match to a single V gene segment. In an earlier analysis of several hundred of the donors, V segments were called functional above 56.7% productive rearrangements and were called segregating when the between-donor standard deviation exceeded 5%. To diagnose cytomegalovirus status from the catalog of TCR beta chain sequences, a statistical classification framework was built. A later analysis assigned V and J genes by comparing TCR nucleotide sequences with IMGT/GENE-DB human TR gene sequences. A later analysis assigned CDR3 sequences and most-parsimonious VDJ recombination scenarios with the TCRdist pipeline. A later analysis defined each TCR beta chain by its CDR3 amino acid sequence plus V-gene family, and excluded reads lacking a unique V-gene family. As a way to deal with suspected cross-contamination and a sequencing artifact, a later analysis dropped approximately 590 nucleotide sequences that were highly shared and had low generation probability. In a later analysis, a clonal expansion index was calculated for each public chain from normalized within-repertoire ranks of inferred template counts. In a later analysis, generation probabilities were computed using a VDJ recombination model fitted to out-of-frame rearrangements, and the results were checked against IGoR. A later analysis scored TCR-TCR, TCR-HLA and TCR-CMV co-occurrence with hypergeometric tests, applying a repertoire-size bias correction to TCR pairs. In a later analysis, false discovery rates were estimated by permuting HLA or CMV assignments 20 times. In a later analysis, co-occurring TCRs were grouped using DBSCAN, with TCRdist sequence similarity added in when clustering inside HLA-allele-positive subsets. For co-occurrence clustering, repertoires with fewer than 30,000 or more than 120,000 public chains were excluded, along with roughly 5 repertoires with anomalous nucleotide sharing. TCRdb retrieved this table from immuneACCESS and kept in-frame rearrangements only. Not all clones are present; in checked studies, unresolved V genes account for under half, and no reason is known for the remainder. The V and J calls and clone size come from that table; D and trimming were worked out from the DNA. The sample contains around 180,000 clones, 65% to 75% of them found a single time. The top ten clones comprise 1.5% of the sample.

General study outcomes and caveats: A further reported finding was that TCR beta sequences accurately predicted the HLA-A and HLA-B alleles for most subjects in the first cohort. The 87-base-pair reads could not distinguish some IMGT-functional V segments, including TRBV6-2 and TRBV6-3, so those segments were excluded. The sequencing pipeline was judged likely to have produced a cluster of highly shared sequence variants as a technical artifact. Linkage disequilibrium might explain the correlated functional status among segregating V segments, but an unknown experimental factor could not be ruled out. A total of about 180 TCR beta chains were listed by the study as associated with cytomegalovirus. Specific HLA alleles were associated with around 18,000 TCR beta sequences at a false discovery rate of 0.05 in a later analysis. In a later analysis, TCR association rates were found to vary across HLA loci, with the most associated TCRs seen for DRB1 alleles and the fewest for HLA-C alleles. The only immune exposure information available for the cohort was CMV serostatus. Most CMV-associated TCR beta chains appeared to be HLA-restricted in a later analysis, and the HLA associations seemed to be driven largely by CMV exposure. Compared with equally common non-associated chains, HLA-associated TCR beta chains in a later analysis were more clonally expanded and had lower generation probabilities. Most TCR sequences were seen in very few donors, while some public TCRs were found in many individuals. An association between a missense DCLRE1C variant and V-gene and J-gene trimming of TCR beta chains was found in a later genetic analysis and replicated in an independent cohort. The authors suggested that the approach could potentially be extended to other disease states and immunological phenotypes. Presence/absence analyses assumed roughly uniform sequencing depth across donors, an assumption that may not hold. When HLA alleles, especially DR and DQ, strongly co-occurred, TCR associations were difficult to assign to individual alleles. In this cohort, only TCR beta chains were sequenced, and detectable features were limited by the absence of alpha or paired-chain data. In an earlier analysis of some 500 of the donors, most TCR beta V segments appeared in productive rearrangements about 90% or about 30% of the time, broadly matching IMGT annotations. Compared with the roughly 720-donor mean, donors in an Asian-associated ancestry cluster had fewer N-insertions in productive TCRs, according to a later genetic analysis. According to a later analysis, parvovirus B19, influenza, CMV and Epstein-Barr virus appeared linked to several top co-occurrence clusters. Three of the identified cytomegalovirus-associated TCR beta chains were confirmed in vitro to be specific for cytomegalovirus antigens. The classifier was reported to diagnose cytomegalovirus status with high specificity and sensitivity in both the original and validation cohorts. The earlier analysis of approximately 540 of the donors excluded fewer than 20 rarely observed V segments, including chromosome 9 orphons, because counts were too low. Because HLA typing was unavailable for some donors at each locus, only the typed subset was used in association tests.

There are 14 amino acids in the CDR3, from cysteine to phenylalanine inclusive. Just CDR3 DNA is preserved here, 42 bases in frame from base 1. The V and J ends are trimmed by 3 bases and 4 bases, leaving 13 bases between them. The CDR1 and CDR2 encoded by the germline V gene are SGHRS and YFSETQ. The cohort consisted of 600 to 700 healthy bone marrow donors. All cohort members were sampled while nominally healthy, although unrecorded immune exposures were likely present. The donor tested CMV seronegative, placing the donor among the approximately 360 seronegative members of the cohort. Each donor provided a peripheral blood sample, and peripheral blood mononuclear cells were used for TCR beta sequencing. The Qiagen DNeasy Blood Extraction Kit was used to extract genomic DNA from the blood cell samples. About this clone itself: It lacks a known antigen. Per-base qualities were not stored, and no clone one base away is much larger.

The rearranged chain carries TRBV5-1 and TRBJ1-1; TRBD1 is a weak D gene call, 5 bases matching. The TCR originated in a girl aged 10-17 years in good health and CMV-seronegative. Material for sequencing was PBMCs. For the CDR3, the sequence is CASSSTALSTEAFF. The DNA sequence reads TGCGCCAGCAGCTCGACAGCCTTGAGCACTGAAGCTTTCTTT.